Following are 16 T cell receptor beta chains from one sample sequenced in a study of shared clonotypes between healthy human individuals. TCRdb's copy holds only in-frame clones and misses some; the assay was immunoSEQ multiplex PCR. This sample has about a million clones, with about 75% found just once. Specimen: memory CD4+ T cells sorted from blood. This sample's subset: CD45RA-negative fraction. The origin of the receptors is a man aged 18-30 years in good health.

The genes are TRBV10-3 and TRBJ1-4, with TRBD1 matching 8 bases. The CDR3 covers 13 residues. V was pared by 10 bases and J by 4 bases, with 5 bases of the junction left unmatched. CDR1 and CDR2 (germline): ENHRY, SYGVKD. The CDR3 protein is CATRGQVNEKLFF. The CDR3 region has the DNA TGTGCCACCAGGGGACAGGTTAATGAAAAACTGTTTTTT.

As to this clone: This same CDR3 is encoded by further DNA sequences in the sample. The chain uses TRBV30 and TRBJ1-1; no reliable D call. The CDR3 consists of 13 residues. Germline-derived CDR1 and CDR2 are GTSNPN and SVGIG (reference sequence). V lost 3 bases, J lost 1 base, and 9 bases lay in between. The CDR3 DNA sequence: TGTGCCTGGAGCGCCAGTGAGAACACTGAAGCTTTCTTT. This translates into CAWSASENTEAFF. Full variable domain (outside the CDR3, taken from reference TRBV30 and TRBJ1-1): SQTIHQWPATLVQPVGSPLSLECTVEGTSNPNLYWYRQAAGRGLQLLFYSVGIGQISSEVPQNLSASRPQDRQFILSSKKLLLSDSGFYLCAWSASENTEAFFGQGTRLTVV.

The rearrangement uses TRBV27 and TRBJ1-5, with D tentatively TRBD1 (5 bases). Germline V CDR1 and CDR2: MNHEY, SMNVEV (reference sequence). The ends were cut back, 5 bases at V and 3 bases at J, with 14 bases in the middle. There are 15 residues in the CDR3. The CDR3 sequence is CASSRTGTVNQPQHF. CDR3 sequence (DNA): TGTGCCAGCAGTCGGACCGGGACTGTCAATCAGCCCCAGCATTTT.

In this sample, this clone turned up once. The V gene is TRBV18, the J gene TRBJ1-3, with a tentative D call TRBD1 (6 bases). This CDR3 is 15 amino acids long. Per germline, CDR1 KGHSH and CDR2 LQKENI. V lost 3 bases and J 3 bases, leaving 12 bases between the germline ends. The CDR3 nucleotides read TGTGCCAGCTCACCCGGGCCAGGGGTTGGAAACACCATATATTTT. As protein: CASSPGPGVGNTIYF.

This chain uses TRBV6-4 with TRBJ2-7; D remains unclear. This CDR3 is built from 11 residues. Germline V gene sequence: CDR1 MRHNA, CDR2 SNTAGT. Trimming removed 2 bases at V and 5 bases at J, with 4 bases between. CDR3 coding DNA: TGTGCCAGCAGTGACGGGAACGAGCAGTACTTC. Its translation: CASSDGNEQYF.

The chain employs TRBV7-6 and TRBJ2-1, with 12 bases lining up with TRBD2. Trimming cost V 3 bases and J 8 bases; bases outside gene matches: 5. Germline V CDR1 and CDR2: SGHVS, FNYEAQ. The CDR3 runs to 15 residues. This CDR3 reads CASSFGLAGRDEQFF. As DNA, the CDR3 is TGTGCCAGCAGCTTTGGACTAGCGGGAAGGGATGAGCAGTTCTTC.

Points on this clone: A far larger clone is just one base off, so this is likely a read error. Other nucleotide sequences in the sample specify the same CDR3. The chain employs TRBV7-2 and TRBJ1-1; D uncertain. The CDR3 has 13 residues. Germline V CDR1 and CDR2: SGHTA, FQGNSA. V lost 1 base and J 1 base, leaving 4 bases between the germline ends. The CDR3 reads CASSLGENTEAFF. The CDR3 DNA reads TGTGCCAGCAGCTTAGGGGAGAACACTGAAGCTTTCTTT.

The rearrangement links TRBV6-6 to TRBJ1-4; D might be TRBD1 (5 bases). In germline, CDR1 is MNHNY, CDR2 SVGAGI (reference sequence). V was clipped by 2 bases and J by 3 bases, with 13 bases between them. The CDR3 contains 16 residues. CDR3 sequence: CASSYLQQGANEKLFF. The CDR3 DNA is TGTGCCAGCAGTTACCTCCAGCAGGGTGCTAATGAAAAACTGTTTTTT.

J is TRBJ2-5 and V is TRBV29-1, with 7 bases identical to TRBD2. J lost 7 bases, V lost 3 bases, and 2 bases had no gene match. The germline gives CDR1 SQVTM, CDR2 ANQGSEA. The length of the CDR3 is 11 residues. CDR3 DNA sequence: TGCAGCGTTGAGGGGGGGACGACCCAGTACTTC. This gives the protein CSVEGGTTQYF.

This chain joins TRBV30 and TRBJ2-7; TRBD2 matches at 9 bases. The CDR3 contains 14 residues. Per germline, CDR1 GTSNPN and CDR2 SVGIG (reference sequence). V was pared by 5 bases and J by 0 bases, with 5 bases of the junction left unmatched. The CDR3 region has the DNA TGTGCCTGGGCCAGGACTAGCGCCTCCTACGAGCAGTACTTC. Translation gives CAWARTSASYEQYF.

The rearrangement links TRBV30 to TRBJ1-5; maybe TRBD1 (5 bases). The germline CDR1 and CDR2 sequences are GTSNPN and SVGIG (reference sequence). Between the trimmed V and J ends, which lost 1 base and 5 bases, there was a span of 18 bases. The CDR3 extends over 16 amino acids. Here the CDR3 reads CAWSAGRRGDYQPQHF. The CDR3 DNA reads as TGTGCCTGGAGTGCGGGGAGACGGGGGGACTATCAGCCCCAGCATTTT. Looking up the rest from reference TRBV30 and TRBJ1-5 gives the full variable domain: SQTIHQWPATLVQPVGSPLSLECTVEGTSNPNLYWYRQAAGRGLQLLFYSVGIGQISSEVPQNLSASRPQDRQFILSSKKLLLSDSGFYLCAWSAGRRGDYQPQHFGDGTRLSIL.

The rearrangement joins TRBV10-3 to TRBJ2-3; TRBD1 or TRBD2 may be the D gene (6 bases each). The CDR3 contains 14 residues. Germline assignment: CDR1 ENHRY and CDR2 SYGVKD. Trimming took 10 bases from V and 0 from J, leaving 14 bases between them. The CDR3 coding sequence is TGTGCCACCTCAATAGGGGGGAGCACAGATACGCAGTATTTT. Its protein product is CATSIGGSTDTQYF.

This clone was found a few times. V is TRBV11-2 and J is TRBJ1-5, with D perhaps TRBD1 (6 bases). The CDR3 contains 14 residues. Trimming took 1 base from V and 7 from J, leaving 11 bases between them. The V gene's germline CDR1 is SGHAT and CDR2 FQNNGV. CDR3 sequence reads: CASSLGGPGQPQHF. The CDR3 nucleotides are TGTGCCAGCAGCTTAGGGGGGCCAGGACAGCCCCAGCATTTT.

The chain employs TRBV28 and TRBJ2-7, with 9 bases lining up with TRBD2. Germline values: CDR1 MDHEN, CDR2 SYDVKM. The CDR3 has 15 residues. V shed 6 bases, J shed 5 bases, and the junction held 11 bases outside the gene matches. Here the CDR3 reads CASSLEASGDHEQYF. The CDR3 nucleotides are TGTGCCAGCAGCCTAGAGGCTAGCGGGGATCACGAGCAGTACTTC.

The rearrangement links TRBV27 to TRBJ2-5, with D perhaps matching TRBD2 (6 bases). Per the germline V gene, CDR1 is MNHEY and CDR2 is SMNVEV (reference sequence). Trimming took 2 bases from V and 2 from J, leaving 9 bases between them. This CDR3 comprises 14 residues. The CDR3 DNA follows: TGTGCCAGCAGTTTAAGGAGGGGTCAAGAGACCCAGTACTTC. Residues: CASSLRRGQETQYF.

This clone was found a few times. This chain joins TRBV10-1 and TRBJ2-1; 8 bases map to TRBD1. V shed 5 bases, J shed 6 bases, and the junction held 6 bases outside the gene matches. The length of the CDR3 is 14 residues. Germline V gene sequence: CDR1 WNHNN, CDR2 SYGVQD (reference sequence). Here the CDR3 DNA reads TGCGCCAGCAGTTCGACAGGGGAGGTCAATGAGCAGTTCTTC. Translating it yields CASSSTGEVNEQFF.